The 30 T cell receptor beta chains reported below all come from one sample, sequenced in a study of blood T cell repertoires in COVID-19. Produced via immunoSEQ multiplex PCR; TCRdb's table is partial and in-frame only. The sample comprises 150,000 to 200,000 clones, more than 75% of which are singletons, and roughly 17% rests with the top ten. The sample consisted of PBMCs or T cells enriched from blood (not recorded which). The receptors come from a woman in her 50s with acute COVID-19.

This chain connects TRBV30 to TRBJ2-1, with D perhaps TRBD2 (6 bases). The V gene lost 5 bases and the J gene lost 8 bases, with 10 bases spanning the gap. Germline-derived CDR1 and CDR2 are GTSNPN and SVGIG (reference sequence). This CDR3 is built from 11 residues. The DNA for the CDR3 is TGTGCCTGGGGTTCGGGGGATGAGCAGTTCTTC. Its protein is CAWGSGDEQFF.

This chain links TRBV5-6 with TRBJ2-7; possibly TRBD1 for D (5 bases). Trimming left V 1 base short and J 5 bases short, with 13 bases between. The germline V gene has CDR1 SGHDT and CDR2 YYEEEE. This CDR3 has 14 residues. The CDR3 DNA reads as TGTGCCAGCAGCTTGAGTGGGCAGGGCCACGAGCAGTACGTC. It yields the protein CASSLSGQGHEQYV.

V and J are TRBV15 and TRBJ1-5; D is unclear. The CDR3 contains 13 residues. Germline V lookup: CDR1 LNHNV, CDR2 YYDKDF (reference sequence). V lost 10 bases, J lost 7 bases, and 17 bases lay in between. This CDR3 is CANKVGGFQPQHF. In nucleotides, the CDR3 is TGTGCCAACAAAGTGGGAGGGTTCCAGCCCCAGCATTTT.

The CDR3 here is CASSLASYRDRGNQPQHF. The CDR3 bases are TGTGCCAGCAGCTTAGCGTCCTACAGGGATAGGGGCAATCAGCCCCAGCATTTT. V is TRBV7-9 and J is TRBJ1-5, with D possibly being TRBD1 (6 bases). V was pared by 0 bases and J by 2 bases, with 17 bases between. The germline CDR1 and CDR2 sequences are SEHNR and FQNEAQ (reference sequence). The length of the CDR3 is 18 residues.

The J gene is TRBJ1-1, the V gene TRBV19; D is perhaps TRBD1 (5 bases). The CDR3 has 13 amino acids. V was cut by 5 bases and J by 3 bases, with 10 bases left in between. Per germline, CDR1 LNHDA and CDR2 SQIVND (reference sequence). DNA of the CDR3: TGTGCCAGTAGTTGGAGGGGAGACACTGAAGCTTTCTTT. Translated: CASSWRGDTEAFF.

V gene TRBV7-3 combines with J gene TRBJ2-3; the D is unclear. CDR3 size: 15 residues. V lost 1 base and J 0 bases, leaving 8 bases between the germline ends. Germline-derived CDR1 and CDR2 are SGHTA and FQGTGA. The DNA for the CDR3 is TGTGCCAGCAGCTTAAACCCAGGTAGCACAGATACGCAGTATTTT. This translates into CASSLNPGSTDTQYF.

V usage is TRBV5-1 and J usage is TRBJ1-1; a weak D match, TRBD1 (6 bases). Germline assignment: CDR1 SGHRS and CDR2 YFSETQ. The CDR3 is 15 amino acids. Trimming left V 4 bases short and J 4 bases short, with 17 bases between. The CDR3 coding sequence is TGCGCCAGCAGCAGGGCAGGGGTAGGGAGCACTGAAGCTTTCTTT. Its translation: CASSRAGVGSTEAFF.

The genes are TRBV28 and TRBJ1-3; 12 nucleotides align to TRBD1. The CDR3 extends over 15 amino acids. Germline V lookup: CDR1 MDHEN, CDR2 SYDVKM. J lost 8 bases, V lost 6 bases, and 8 bases had no gene match. As DNA, the CDR3 is TGTGCCAGCAGGGCGCCGGGACAGGGGGCATACACCATATATTTT. Amino acid sequence: CASRAPGQGAYTIYF. Full variable domain (outside the CDR3, taken from reference TRBV28 and TRBJ1-3): DVKVTQSSRYLVKRTGEKVFLECVQDMDHENMFWYRQDPGLGLRLIYFSYDVKMKEKGDIPEGYSVSREKKERFSLILESASTNQTSMYLCASRAPGQGAYTIYFGEGSWLTVV.

The chain has TRBV18 and TRBJ2-3; no clear D. Trimming pared 3 bases from V and 6 bases from J, leaving 22 bases between. This CDR3 is 17 amino acids long. CDR1 and CDR2 (germline): KGHSH, LQKENI. The CDR3 protein is CASSPRPPRSPPDTQYF. CDR3 coding DNA: TGTGCCAGCTCACCGAGGCCCCCGCGGTCTCCCCCGGATACGCAGTATTTT.

The sample holds a few counts of this clone. This chain connects TRBV4-2 to TRBJ1-1; 8 bases are a match to TRBD1. There are 18 residues in the CDR3. With 1 base clipped from V and 0 bases from J, the junction kept 10 bases outside the gene matches. Germline CDR1 and CDR2: LGHNA and YNFKEQ. The CDR3 here is CASSQGRDRTVMNTEAFF. The CDR3, as DNA: TGTGCCAGCAGCCAAGGCCGGGACAGGACCGTCATGAACACTGAAGCTTTCTTT.

The J gene is TRBJ2-1, the V gene TRBV5-5; D is possibly TRBD1 (6 bases). Deletions cut 3 bases from V and 7 bases from J, with 26 bases between. Germline loops: CDR1 SGHKS, CDR2 YYEKEE (reference sequence). The CDR3 is made up of 18 amino acids. Written as DNA, the CDR3 is TGTGCCAGCAGCTGGACCGTCCAACAGGGACGCGGAAAGAATGAGCAGTTCTTC. This gives the protein CASSWTVQQGRGKNEQFF.

This chain uses TRBV28 with TRBJ1-6; D not certain. CDR1 MDHEN and CDR2 SYDVKM come from the germline V gene. This CDR3 is built from 17 residues. Trimming pared 6 bases from V and 2 bases from J, leaving 17 bases between. The CDR3 nucleotides read TGTGCCAGCAGGGATCAGCGAGGCGGCCCCTATAATTCACCCCTCCACTTT. This encodes CASRDQRGGPYNSPLHF.

The CDR3 DNA is TGTGCCAGCAGCTTTTTCACGGGGGGCACAGATACGCAGTATTTT. Protein sequence: CASSFFTGGTDTQYF. The V gene is TRBV7-2, the J gene TRBJ2-3, with a weak D call TRBD2 (6 bases). Germline CDR1 SGHTA, CDR2 FQGNSA. Trimming left V 3 bases short and J 1 base short, with 11 bases between. The CDR3 covers 15 residues.

V and J are TRBV28 and TRBJ1-5; possible D gene TRBD1, 6 bases. Germline V gives CDR1 MDHEN, CDR2 SYDVKM. CDR3 length: 18 amino acids. Trimming shortened V by 6 bases and J by 0 bases, and 21 bases separated the two germline ends. The DNA of the CDR3 is TGTGCCAGCAGCCCGCCCGGGGGGGGCGGGTATAGCAATCAGCCCCAGCATTTT. It translates to CASSPPGGGGYSNQPQHF.

V and J are TRBV5-4 and TRBJ1-1; no definite D call. V was cut by 0 bases and J by 3 bases, with 12 bases left in between. The CDR3 runs 15 residues. The germline gives CDR1 SGHNT, CDR2 YYREEE (reference sequence). CDR3 loop: CASSLVVSGYTEAFF. DNA of the CDR3: TGTGCCAGCAGCTTGGTGGTGAGCGGGTACACTGAAGCTTTCTTT.

This chain links TRBV2 with TRBJ1-6, with unresolved D. Germline loops: CDR1 SNHLY, CDR2 FYNNEI. The CDR3 spans 13 residues. Trimming stripped 6 bases from V and 9 bases from J, with 12 bases between. CDR3 coding DNA: TGTGCCAGCAGGAAGGATGAGGGTTCACCCCTCCACTTT. It translates to CASRKDEGSPLHF.

This clone turned up a few times. V usage is TRBV7-9 and J usage is TRBJ1-5; D gene uncertain. V was pared by 3 bases and J by 4 bases, with 7 bases between. The CDR3 length is 13 residues. The germline CDR1 and CDR2 sequences are SEHNR and FQNEAQ (reference sequence). Here the CDR3 reads CASSLGANQPQHF. Written as DNA, the CDR3 is TGTGCCAGCAGCTTGGGAGCTAATCAGCCCCAGCATTTT. The entire variable domain, with the rest obtained from reference TRBV7-9 and TRBJ1-5, is as follows: DTGVSQNPRHKITKRGQNVTFRCDPISEHNRLYWYRQTLGQGPEFLTYFQNEAQLEKSRLLSDRFSAERPKGSFSTLEIQRTEQGDSAMYLCASSLGANQPQHFGDGTRLSIL.

The chain couples TRBV30 to TRBJ2-2; 10 nucleotides agree with TRBD1. The germline CDR1 and CDR2 sequences are GTSNPN and SVGIG (reference sequence). Trimming cost V 0 bases and J 4 bases; bases outside gene matches: 5. This CDR3 region has 16 residues. In DNA, the CDR3 is TGTGCCTGGAGTGTTAAGGGACAGGGGAGCACCGGGGAGCTGTTTTTT. It yields the protein CAWSVKGQGSTGELFF.

This clone was recorded many times. This chain links TRBV7-9 with TRBJ2-1; perhaps TRBD2 as D (5 bases). The V gene's germline CDR1 is SEHNR and CDR2 FQNEAQ (reference sequence). The CDR3 sequence is 13 residues long. Trimming removed 5 bases at V and 12 bases at J, with 17 bases between. The CDR3 loop reads CASSPRLLIRQFF. For the CDR3, the DNA is TGTGCCAGCAGCCCCCGACTACTTATAAGGCAGTTCTTC.

The chain has TRBV5-6 and TRBJ2-5, with D unclear. The CDR3 is 12 residues long. Germline CDR1 SGHDT, CDR2 YYEEEE. V shed 1 base and J shed 2 bases, with 3 bases lying between them. The CDR3 loop is CASSLLQETQYF. The DNA for the CDR3 is TGTGCCAGCAGCTTGTTACAAGAGACCCAGTACTTC.

V and J are TRBV11-2 and TRBJ2-3, with D maybe TRBD2 (6 bases). The CDR3 length is 13 residues. Trimming cost V 5 bases and J 4 bases, with 10 bases left between them. Looked up from germline, CDR1 is SGHAT and CDR2 is FQNNGV. In nucleotides, the CDR3 is TGTGCCAGCAGCCCCCGACTAGCAGATACGCAGTATTTT. Protein product: CASSPRLADTQYF.

The V and J genes are TRBV27 and TRBJ1-2; TRBD1 aligns across 7 bases. Germline trimming cut 6 bases from V and 1 base from J; bases unmatched to any gene: 5. This CDR3 comprises 14 residues. Germline lookup yields CDR1 MNHEY and CDR2 SMNVEV (reference sequence). CDR3: CASSLQGSNYGYTF. The CDR3 coding sequence is TGTGCCAGCAGCTTACAGGGGAGTAACTATGGCTACACCTTC.

The chain uses TRBV11-3 and TRBJ2-3; TRBD2 matches at 8 bases. The germline V gene has CDR1 SGHNT and CDR2 YENEEA. V gave up 5 bases and J gave up 6 bases; unmatched junction bases: 7. The CDR3 is 14 amino acids. This chain's CDR3 is CASSRREGPDTQYF. The CDR3 DNA sequence: TGTGCCAGCAGCCGTCGGGAGGGACCGGATACGCAGTATTTT. Variable domain in full (rest from reference TRBV11-3 and TRBJ2-3): EAGVVQSPRYKIIEKKQPVAFWCNPISGHNTLYWYLQNLGQGPELLIRYENEEAVDDSQLPKDRFSAERLKGVDSTLKIQPAELGDSAVYLCASSRREGPDTQYFGPGTRLTVL.

The chain recombines TRBV19 with TRBJ1-5, with a possible D match to TRBD1 (5 bases). The V end lost 3 bases, the J end lost 4 bases, and 13 bases lay between the germline ends. Germline V lookup: CDR1 LNHDA, CDR2 SQIVND (reference sequence). The length of the CDR3 is 15 residues. CDR3 amino acids: CASSILGYRNQPQHF. The CDR3 nucleotides read TGTGCCAGTAGTATCCTAGGGTACAGGAATCAGCCCCAGCATTTT.

This clone turned up a few times. The J gene is TRBJ1-6, the V gene TRBV7-9; a weak D match, TRBD1 (5 bases). The CDR3 is 12 amino acids. V was shortened by 4 bases and J by 10 bases, with 8 bases between the two germline ends. Germline V lookup: CDR1 SEHNR, CDR2 FQNEAQ (reference sequence). CDR3 sequence reads: CASSSGGSPLHF. DNA for the CDR3: TGTGCCAGCAGCTCCGGGGGGTCACCCCTCCACTTT. The whole variable domain, filled in from reference TRBV7-9 and TRBJ1-6, reads DTGVSQNPRHKITKRGQNVTFRCDPISEHNRLYWYRQTLGQGPEFLTYFQNEAQLEKSRLLSDRFSAERPKGSFSTLEIQRTEQGDSAMYLCASSSGGSPLHFGNGTRLTVT.

This clone has ten or more counts. The chain carries TRBV6-5 and TRBJ2-6; D unresolved. This CDR3 region has 15 residues. Trimming removed 2 bases from V and 4 bases from J, with 9 bases in between. Per germline, CDR1 MNHEY and CDR2 SVGAGI. The CDR3 DNA reads TGTGCCAGCAGTTACCCTCGTTCGGGGGCCAACGTCCTGACTTTC. It yields the protein CASSYPRSGANVLTF.

The chain recombines TRBV28 with TRBJ2-2; 9 bases line up with TRBD2. The CDR3 runs to 16 residues. Germline CDR1 MDHEN, CDR2 SYDVKM. V dropped 6 bases and J dropped 2; count of bases not matched to a gene: 7. This CDR3 reads CASRPGLARNTGELFF. As DNA, the CDR3 is TGTGCCAGCAGACCCGGACTAGCGAGAAACACCGGGGAGCTGTTTTTT. The full variable domain, with the rest looked up from reference TRBV28 and TRBJ2-2, is DVKVTQSSRYLVKRTGEKVFLECVQDMDHENMFWYRQDPGLGLRLIYFSYDVKMKEKGDIPEGYSVSREKKERFSLILESASTNQTSMYLCASRPGLARNTGELFFGEGSRLTVL.

The rearrangement links TRBV6-2 or TRBV6-3 to TRBJ2-7, with 9 bases aligning to TRBD2. The germline CDR1 and CDR2 sequences are MNHEY and SVGEGT. J lost 3 bases, V lost 0 bases, and 12 bases had no gene match. The CDR3 covers 18 residues. This chain's CDR3 is CASSYSIAGGAPDYEQYV. For the CDR3, the DNA is TGTGCCAGCAGTTACTCGATTGCGGGGGGGGCACCCGACTACGAGCAGTACGTC.

The V call is TRBV29-1, the J call TRBJ1-3, with D possibly being TRBD1 (5 bases). V lost 4 bases and J 3 bases, leaving 22 bases between the germline ends. CDR1 SQVTM and CDR2 ANQGSEA come from the germline V gene. The CDR3 consists of 17 residues. CDR3 in amino acids: CSVVGADKGVDGNTIYF. CDR3 nucleotide sequence: TGCAGCGTTGTTGGGGCGGACAAAGGGGTGGATGGAAACACCATATATTTT.

The chain is built from TRBV5-1 and TRBJ1-4, with D possibly TRBD1 on 5 matching bases. In germline, CDR1 is SGHRS, CDR2 YFSETQ. The CDR3 spans 17 residues. V lost 4 bases and J lost 0, with 16 bases in between. The CDR3 nucleotides read TGCGCCAGCAGCACAGGACAAATAAGTGCAACTAATGAAAAACTGTTTTTT. Translation gives CASSTGQISATNEKLFF.